This is a list of T cell receptor beta chains from one sample in a study of blood T cells in healthy people across ages. MiXCR, applied by TCRdb to the 5' RACE reads, yields one record per CDR3 protein. Here the sample spans around 1,000,000 distinct CDR3 sequences, 20% to 25% being singletons. These same records also appear under a second study, on T cells of mothers and their children.

Sequencing was carried out using blood. The receptors here all came from a girl aged 2 to 10 in good health. Both conserved end residues are part of each CDR3.

J gene | V gene | CDR3 protein
TRBJ2-3 | TRBV7-2 | CASGRAGVGTDTQYF
TRBJ1-4 | TRBV6-5 | CASSTDSYEKLFF
TRBJ2-7 | TRBV6-5 | CASSYFPLAGGPYEQYF
TRBJ2-1 | TRBV4-2 | CASSQDPTGVNEQFF
TRBJ1-1 | TRBV29-1 | CSVEGWGNTEAFF
TRBJ1-4 | TRBV15 | CATSRTFTGLEKKLFF
TRBJ2-5 | TRBV7-2 | CASSLVGQKGFF
TRBJ1-2 | TRBV9 | CASSALFDGYTF
TRBJ2-6 | TRBV7-2 | CASSLSSFGANVLTF
TRBJ2-5 | TRBV27 | CASSLTGSWETQYF
TRBJ2-5 | TRBV29-1 | CSVELGDRAWETQYF
TRBJ2-1 | TRBV24-1 | CATGDLVGGGNEQFF
TRBJ2-3 | TRBV7-2 | CASSLEVGGVTDTQYF
TRBJ1-1 | TRBV29-1 | CSVELDRDVNTEAFF
TRBJ1-5 | TRBV6-5 | CASSYNRGGDQPQHF
TRBJ2-1 | TRBV12-5 | CASGLPPGASYNEQFF
NA | TRBV28 | CASSVEGSSYEQYF
TRBJ2-4 | TRBV5-1 | CASSGTPLAKNIQYF
TRBJ2-5 | TRBV27 | CASSSDLQETQYF
TRBJ2-7 | TRBV7-9 | CASGWVKNEQYF
TRBJ2-3 | TRBV20-1 | CSAREVGTSGSTDTQYF
TRBJ2-5 | TRBV29-1 | CSVDPTGVQETQYF
TRBJ2-2 | TRBV14 | CASSQDVGAGELFF
TRBJ2-3 | TRBV15 | CATSRGGRGRADTQYF
TRBJ2-1 | TRBV9 | CASSVEVADSEQFF
NA | TRBV24-1 | CATSDVDPFNEQFF
TRBJ2-5 | TRBV11-3 | CASSSGTSDEQLF
TRBJ2-2 | TRBV5-1 | CASSFILDQNTGELFF
NA | TRBV9 | CASSAQNQLRETQYF
TRBJ1-1 | TRBV7-9 | CASSLIPTRNTEAFF
TRBJ1-5 | TRBV6-2/TRBV6-3 | CASSWEQGYQPQHF
TRBJ2-2 | TRBV12-3/TRBV12-4 | CASRYARFNTGELFF
TRBJ2-5 | TRBV5-1 | CASSLTAAGQETQYF
TRBJ2-1 | TRBV6-5 | CASRAGTSGNNEQFF
TRBJ2-7 | TRBV10-3 | CAISDGGGHEQYF
TRBJ2-7 | TRBV29-1 | CSVEDETGGHYEQYF
TRBJ2-2 | TRBV7-9 | CASSSPMRATGELFF
TRBJ2-7 | TRBV25-1 | CASSEYRTQYSYEQYF
TRBJ1-1 | TRBV6-6 | CASSPPDRATEAFF
TRBJ2-7 | TRBV12-3/TRBV12-4 | CASSSGTGDGTLYEQYF
NA | TRBV5-5 | CASSLDGTRFQETQYF
TRBJ1-4 | TRBV20-1 | CSARPEEKLFF
TRBJ2-2 | TRBV23-1 | CASSRSQGAPGELFF
TRBJ1-5 | TRBV2 | CASRGQADNQPQHF
TRBJ1-4 | TRBV12-3/TRBV12-4 | CASSSTGRYEKLFF
TRBJ2-7 | TRBV4-1 | CASSLYLGDYEQYF
TRBJ1-1 | TRBV29-1 | CSFSGDLNTEAFF
TRBJ2-3 | TRBV3-1 | CASSQGTGTDTDTQYF
TRBJ1-4 | TRBV7-9 | CASSDSGTGAFNEKLFF
TRBJ1-1 | TRBV4-2 | CASSQDPTMEMNTEAFF
TRBJ2-7 | TRBV13 | CASSLRTAPREQYF
TRBJ2-2 | TRBV20-1 | CSARDRVVGLTGELFF
TRBJ2-2 | TRBV15 | CATRGSGGAMDTGELFF
TRBJ1-2 | TRBV12-3/TRBV12-4 | CATRDGTYGYTF
TRBJ1-2 | TRBV4-1 | CASSQGEMVSGPYGYTF
TRBJ1-1 | TRBV14 | CASSPPGTGILNTEAFF
TRBJ2-5 | TRBV28 | CASSDRETQYF